Below, 18 T cell receptor beta chains from the same sample are listed, as sequenced in a study of beta chain features in type 1 diabetes. The entirety of the isolated RNA underwent reverse transcription, so expressed TCRB transcripts were sequenced. Using immunoSEQ multiplex PCR, the repertoire was profiled, and TCRdb retains in-frame clones only, with some absent. This sample has about 900,000 clones, with around a sixth found just once. The sequenced sample was naive CD4+ T cells from blood. These receptors were taken from a young woman in good health.

Concerning this clone: Other DNA sequences from this sample encode an identical CDR3 as well. The chain links TRBV28 to TRBJ2-7; D unclear. The CDR3 is 12 amino acids. Looked up from germline, CDR1 is MDHEN and CDR2 is SYDVKM. The ends were cut back, 1 base at V and 6 bases at J, with 7 bases in the middle. The CDR3 loop reads CASSLSTGEQYF. Written as DNA, the CDR3 is TGTGCCAGCAGTTTATCGACGGGCGAGCAGTACTTC.

This clone occurred once. The chain links TRBV28 to TRBJ2-5, with D uncertain. The CDR3 spans 14 residues. Trimming pared 5 bases from V and 5 bases from J, leaving 15 bases between. Per germline, CDR1 MDHEN and CDR2 SYDVKM. The CDR3 protein is CASSRPYTGETQYF. The CDR3 DNA follows: TGTGCCAGCAGTCGGCCCTACACCGGGGAGACCCAGTACTTC. The full variable domain, its missing parts supplied by reference TRBV28 and TRBJ2-5, is DVKVTQSSRYLVKRTGEKVFLECVQDMDHENMFWYRQDPGLGLRLIYFSYDVKMKEKGDIPEGYSVSREKKERFSLILESASTNQTSMYLCASSRPYTGETQYFGPGTRLLVL.

The sample holds a few counts of this clone. The V gene is TRBV16, the J gene TRBJ2-3, with D hard to call. Germline CDR1 KGHSY, CDR2 FQNENV. V gave up 1 base and J gave up 0 bases, with 8 bases separating them. The CDR3 length is 15 residues. CDR3 protein: CASSQWQWSTDTQYF. The CDR3 DNA is TGTGCCAGCAGCCAATGGCAGTGGAGCACAGATACGCAGTATTTT.

For this clone: Different DNA sequences within this sample yield the same CDR3. The rearrangement links TRBV7-2 to TRBJ2-3, with a weak D call TRBD1 (5 bases). This CDR3 is 13 amino acids long. Trimming cost V 2 bases and J 4 bases, with 7 bases left between them. Germline CDR1 reads SGHTA; CDR2 reads FQGNSA. The CDR3 DNA reads as TGTGCCAGCAGCTTAACAGGTGCAGATACGCAGTATTTT. Residues: CASSLTGADTQYF.

A few counts support this clone. The V and J genes are TRBV28 and TRBJ2-7, with TRBD1 matching 8 bases. CDR1 MDHEN and CDR2 SYDVKM come from the germline V gene. The CDR3 contains 16 residues. The junction had 11 bases not matched to a gene; V was cut back by 5 bases and J by 2 bases. The CDR3 region is CASSASPGQDTYEQYF. CDR3 bases: TGTGCCAGCAGTGCGAGCCCGGGACAGGACACCTACGAGCAGTACTTC.

This clone turned up a few times. This chain links TRBV10-3 with TRBJ2-3; D is unclear. Per germline, CDR1 ENHRY and CDR2 SYGVKD. The V end was cut by 3 bases, the J end by 4 bases, with 8 bases between. The CDR3 contains 13 residues. The CDR3 sequence is CAISEKVADTQYF. The CDR3 bases are TGTGCCATCAGTGAAAAGGTGGCAGATACGCAGTATTTT.

The chain recombines TRBV9 with TRBJ1-1; a weak D match, TRBD1 (5 bases). The ends were cut back, 5 bases at V and 5 bases at J, with 19 bases in the middle. Germline loops: CDR1 SGDLS, CDR2 YYNGEE. This CDR3 contains 15 residues. The CDR3 DNA is TGTGCCAGCAGTGGAACCGGGACGTCTCGGACTGAAGCTTTCTTT. Amino acid sequence: CASSGTGTSRTEAFF.

The table lists this clone with a few counts. This chain uses TRBV7-9 with TRBJ2-5; D perhaps matches TRBD1 (6 bases). Trimming removed 0 bases at V and 4 bases at J, with 15 bases between. The CDR3 totals 16 residues. Germline values: CDR1 SEHNR, CDR2 FQNEAQ (reference sequence). This CDR3 reads CASSLARTGLGETQYF. CDR3 coding DNA: TGTGCCAGCAGCTTAGCGAGAACAGGGTTGGGAGAGACCCAGTACTTC.

This rearrangement joins TRBV2 to TRBJ2-2; the D gene could be TRBD1 or TRBD2 (6 bases each). The CDR3 has 17 residues. V was cut by 7 bases and J by 2 bases, with 20 bases left in between. CDR1 and CDR2 (germline): SNHLY, FYNNEI. The CDR3 DNA is TGTGCCAGCATCGCCGGGGGCGGGCAGGGTAACACCGGGGAGCTGTTTTTT. It yields the protein CASIAGGGQGNTGELFF.

The V and J genes are TRBV11-3 and TRBJ2-1; tentatively, D is TRBD1 (5 bases). This CDR3 has 15 residues. V dropped 4 bases and J dropped 0 bases, with 10 bases sitting between them. Looked up from germline, CDR1 is SGHNT and CDR2 is YENEEA. The CDR3 loop reads CASSSRGPSYNEQFF. The CDR3 DNA follows: TGTGCCAGCAGCTCTAGGGGTCCCTCCTACAATGAGCAGTTCTTC.

This clone was counted between two and nine times. The V gene is TRBV28, the J gene TRBJ2-4; the D gene is possibly TRBD2 (5 bases). CDR3 length: 15 amino acids. From germline, CDR1 is MDHEN and CDR2 SYDVKM. V lost 4 bases to trimming and J lost 4 bases, with 14 bases between them. Here the CDR3 DNA reads TGTGCCAGCAGTTCCCCTACCCCGGGGAAAAACATTCAGTACTTC. This gives the protein CASSSPTPGKNIQYF.

This clone turned up a few times. This sequence joins TRBV4-2 and TRBJ1-3, with D maybe TRBD1 (5 bases). The CDR3 runs 17 residues. Looked up from germline, CDR1 is LGHNA and CDR2 is YNFKEQ. The V gene lost 0 bases and the J gene lost 2 bases, with 14 bases spanning the gap. The CDR3 sequence is CASSQDRSREAGNTIYF. The CDR3 region has the DNA TGTGCCAGCAGCCAAGATCGTTCCAGGGAAGCTGGAAACACCATATATTTT.

The chain joins TRBV11-2 to TRBJ2-7, with 8 bases matching TRBD1. Germline V gives CDR1 SGHAT, CDR2 FQNNGV. V lost 5 bases, J lost 1 base, and 10 bases stayed unmatched. The CDR3 consists of 16 residues. CDR3 in DNA: TGTGCCAGCAGCCCCCGGCGGCGACAGGGGTCCTACGAGCAGTACTTC. It specifies CASSPRRRQGSYEQYF.

CDR3 sequence (DNA): TGTGCCAGCAGTTCTCCCGGTCGGGGCTCTGGGGCCAACGTCCTGACTTTC. Translated, it gives CASSSPGRGSGANVLTF. The gene calls are TRBV28 and TRBJ2-6, with D tentatively TRBD2 (5 bases). V lost 4 bases and J 0 bases, leaving 13 bases between the germline ends. In germline, CDR1 is MDHEN, CDR2 SYDVKM. The CDR3 extends over 17 amino acids. Supplemented by reference TRBV28 and TRBJ2-6, the full variable domain reads DVKVTQSSRYLVKRTGEKVFLECVQDMDHENMFWYRQDPGLGLRLIYFSYDVKMKEKGDIPEGYSVSREKKERFSLILESASTNQTSMYLCASSSPGRGSGANVLTFGAGSRLTVL.

Regarding this clone: The same CDR3 can be traced to other DNA sequences in this sample. This chain uses TRBV7-2 with TRBJ2-1; TRBD2 matches at 10 bases. J lost 0 bases, V lost 6 bases, and 2 bases had no gene match. The CDR3 is 15 amino acids. Per germline, CDR1 SGHTA and CDR2 FQGNSA. The CDR3 DNA is TGTGCCAGCAGTCCTAGCGGGAGCTCCTACAATGAGCAGTTCTTC. Encoded protein: CASSPSGSSYNEQFF.

This clone was observed a few times. The chain carries TRBV18 and TRBJ2-7; the D is unclear. The CDR3 is 13 amino acids. Germline assignment: CDR1 KGHSH and CDR2 LQKENI. Trimming removed 3 bases at V and 4 bases at J, with 10 bases between. CDR3 DNA sequence: TGTGCCAGCTCACCCCGGGCCGCTTACGAGCAGTACTTC. It translates to CASSPRAAYEQYF.

This clone has more than one count but fewer than ten. This rearrangement joins TRBV6-5 to TRBJ2-5; D may match TRBD1 or TRBD2 (6 bases each). Germline CDR1 is MNHEY and CDR2 is SVGAGI. Deletions cut 5 bases from V and 5 bases from J, with 18 bases between. This CDR3 contains 15 residues. The CDR3, as DNA: TGTGCCAGCAGTCTCTTGACAGGCGGAGGGGAGACCCAGTACTTC. It yields the protein CASSLLTGGGETQYF.

The chain joins TRBV19 to TRBJ1-4; D perhaps matches TRBD1 (5 bases). The V end was cut by 4 bases, the J end by 8 bases, with 14 bases between. This CDR3 has 14 residues. The germline V gene has CDR1 LNHDA and CDR2 SQIVND (reference sequence). CDR3 sequence (DNA): TGTGCCAGTAGTAGACAGAAGGGTCAAGAAAAACTGTTTTTT. Amino acid sequence: CASSRQKGQEKLFF.